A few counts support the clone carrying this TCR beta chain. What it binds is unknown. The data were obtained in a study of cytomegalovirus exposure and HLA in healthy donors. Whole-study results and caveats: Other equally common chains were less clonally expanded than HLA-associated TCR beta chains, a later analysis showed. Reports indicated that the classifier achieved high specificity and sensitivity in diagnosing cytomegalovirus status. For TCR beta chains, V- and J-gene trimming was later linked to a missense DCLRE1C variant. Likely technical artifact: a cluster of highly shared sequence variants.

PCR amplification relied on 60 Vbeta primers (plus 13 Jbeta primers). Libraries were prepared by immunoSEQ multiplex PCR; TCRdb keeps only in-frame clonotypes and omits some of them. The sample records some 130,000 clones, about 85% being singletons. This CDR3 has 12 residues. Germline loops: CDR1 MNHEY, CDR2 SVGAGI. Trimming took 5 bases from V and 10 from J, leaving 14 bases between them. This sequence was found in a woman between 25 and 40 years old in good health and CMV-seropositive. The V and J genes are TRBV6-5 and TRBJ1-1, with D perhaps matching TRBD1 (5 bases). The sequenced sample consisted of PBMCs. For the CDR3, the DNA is TGTGCCAGCAGTCCAGGGATAAGGGGAGCTTTCTTT. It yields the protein CASSPGIRGAFF.